This TCR beta chain came from a study of cytomegalovirus exposure and HLA in healthy donors. The CDR3 contains 15 residues. The germline gives CDR1 KGHSH, CDR2 LQKENI. Trimming left V 4 bases short and J 8 bases short, with 18 bases between. The PCR had 60 Vbeta and 13 Jbeta primers. TCRdb's copy holds only in-frame clones and misses some; the assay was immunoSEQ multiplex PCR. The listing contains approximately 82,000 clones. Sequencing input: PBMCs. The TCR originated in a woman aged 55-69 years in good health and CMV-seronegative. The V gene is TRBV18, the J gene TRBJ2-1, with D possibly being TRBD1 (6 bases). Here the CDR3 DNA reads TGTGCCAGCTCACTCAGGGGCCCCCAGCGCGATGAGCAGTTCTTC. Its protein product is CASSLRGPQRDEQFF.